This T cell receptor beta chain was captured in a study of CXCR3-negative and CXCR3-positive naive CD8 T cells. Study overall: Sequencing gave roughly 130 million TRB reads overall, about 1.5 +/- 0.3 million per library.

General observations from the study: Each naive subset displayed comparably high diversity, whereas memory CD8+ cells displayed much lower diversity. For the naive subsets, surface CD5 was similar, and TCR strength was inferred from TRB CDR3 properties.

With regard to this clonotype: What it recognizes is unknown.

Germline V CDR1 and CDR2: SQVTM, ANQGSEA. The CDR3 has 14 amino acids. Triplicate sorts, hundreds of thousands of cells apiece, were made for each CD8+ T cell subset. It was by 5' RACE with UMI labels that the TRB cDNA libraries were prepared. Reanalyzing the 5' RACE reads, TCRdb keeps one entry per CDR3 protein, without DNA. This sample carries 37,000 or so distinct CDR3 sequences, with roughly 7.7% going to the ten biggest clones. This TCR came from a human donor in good health. Some clones in this sample may be carry-over from other donors' samples. The material sequenced was memory CD8+ T cells from blood. The V gene is TRBV29-1, the J gene TRBJ2-3; TCRdb selects TRBD2, and the lack of DNA leaves this call unchecked. CDR3 loop: CSVVRGRPTDTQYF.